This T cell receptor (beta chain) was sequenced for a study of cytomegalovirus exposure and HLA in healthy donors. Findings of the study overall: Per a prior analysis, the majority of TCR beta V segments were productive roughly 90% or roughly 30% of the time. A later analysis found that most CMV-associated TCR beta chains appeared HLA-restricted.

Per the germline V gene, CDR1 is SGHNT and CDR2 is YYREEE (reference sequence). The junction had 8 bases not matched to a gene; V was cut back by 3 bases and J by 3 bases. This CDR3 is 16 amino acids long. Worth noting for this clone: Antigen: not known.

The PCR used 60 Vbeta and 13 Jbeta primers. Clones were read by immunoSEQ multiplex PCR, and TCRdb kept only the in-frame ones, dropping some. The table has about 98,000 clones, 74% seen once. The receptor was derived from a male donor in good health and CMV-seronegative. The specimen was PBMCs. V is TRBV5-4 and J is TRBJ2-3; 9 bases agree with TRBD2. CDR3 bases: TGTGCCAGCAGCTCAATTCTAGCGGGACGTACAGATACGCAGTATTTT. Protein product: CASSSILAGRTDTQYF.